This TCR beta chain was sequenced in a study of blood T cell repertoires in COVID-19 (TCRdb year 2020). Notes on the research overall: Samples from collaborators originated in the United States, Italy and Spain and spanned both the acute and convalescent phases of COVID-19. The material from the prospective study consisted of cDNA or gDNA derived from T cells, B-cell-depleted T cells, or PBMCs. Subjects who had been exposed to COVID-19, were actively infected with it, or had recovered from it provided the deeply sampled blood TCRbeta repertoires that made up the dataset. A freely available public database, intended as a resource for researchers studying the immune response to SARS-CoV-2, is where the repertoires were released. Samples came from the ongoing ImmuneRACE study (first 160 participants) plus 1,254 subjects from 6 global collaborators. The sample metadata nearly always contained a de-identified subject ID, COVID-19 status, age in years and sex. Where HLA class I and class II types were available, the types were taken from metadata supplied by the sample provider, not from assay-based typing.

Summary of the overall study and its limitations: Clinical and demographic metadata were provided uncurated, with the amount varying by source and participant.

TCRbeta CDR3 regions were amplified from genomic DNA by means of the immunoSEQ Assay, a bias-controlled multiplex PCR. Concerning the study's data processing: The number of nucleated cells in each sample was estimated from the amplification of reference gene primers within the assay. To quantify the absolute abundance of each unique TCRbeta CDR3 rearrangement, sequence reads were collapsed and filtered. For each sample, productive Simpson clonality was calculated as the square root of Simpson's diversity index over productive rearrangements. TCRdb holds this immuneACCESS table with in-frame rearrangements only. Some clones are missing; in checked studies, unresolved V genes explain under half, and the rest has no known cause. D and trimming were read from the DNA, whereas the V and J calls and clone size are those reported in that table. This sample gives approximately 170,000 clones in total; 70% to 90% of them show up just once. The ten largest clones represent approximately 10% of the sample.

Turning to this clone: This receptor's antigen is unknown. There are no base qualities to consult, and no much larger clone falls within one base.

At one collaborating source in Seattle, patients were enrolled during active infection and were followed longitudinally through the course of disease. The collaborating institutions used their own protocols to collect whole blood in K2EDTA tubes. For TCRbeta analysis, collaborators shipped samples as frozen whole blood, isolated PBMCs, or DNA extracted from either of those sample types. The clonotype originates from a woman aged 60 to 75 with COVID-19, enrolled during active disease. Sequenced material: peripheral blood.

The DNA is TGTGCCACCAGTGACCACACAGGGGTACCCTACAATGAGCAGTTCTTC. The translation is CATSDHTGVPYNEQFF. The sequence links TRBV24-1 to TRBJ2-1; the central 7 bases match TRBD1. Germline trimming amounts to 4 bases on V and 2 bases on J, with 7 as the count of junction bases outside the gene matches. Taken from the germline V gene, the CDR1 and CDR2 loops are KGHDR and SFDVKD. Reading from cysteine to phenylalanine, the CDR3 counts 16 amino acids. Just CDR3 DNA is preserved here, 48 bases in frame from base 1.